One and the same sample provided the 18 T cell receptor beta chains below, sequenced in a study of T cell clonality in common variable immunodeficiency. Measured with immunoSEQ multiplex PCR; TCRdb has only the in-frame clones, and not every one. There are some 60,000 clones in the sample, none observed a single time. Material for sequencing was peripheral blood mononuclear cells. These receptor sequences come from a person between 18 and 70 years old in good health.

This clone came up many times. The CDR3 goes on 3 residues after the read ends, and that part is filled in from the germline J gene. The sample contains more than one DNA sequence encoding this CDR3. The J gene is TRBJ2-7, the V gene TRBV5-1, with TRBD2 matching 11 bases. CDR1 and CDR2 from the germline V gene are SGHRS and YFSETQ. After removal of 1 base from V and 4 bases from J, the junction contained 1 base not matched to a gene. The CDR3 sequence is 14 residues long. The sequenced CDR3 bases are TGCGCCAGCAGCTTGACTAGCGGGAGTTACGAG. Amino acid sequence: CASSLTSGSYE. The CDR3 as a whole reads CASSLTSGSYEQYF.

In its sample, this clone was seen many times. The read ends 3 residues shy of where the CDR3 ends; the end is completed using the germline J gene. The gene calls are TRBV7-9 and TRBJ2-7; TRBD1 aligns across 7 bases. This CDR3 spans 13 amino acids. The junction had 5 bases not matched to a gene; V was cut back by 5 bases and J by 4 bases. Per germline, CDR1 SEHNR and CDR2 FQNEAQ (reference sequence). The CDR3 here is CASSHRGSYEQYF. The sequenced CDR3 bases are TGTGCCAGCAGCCACAGGGGTAGTTACGAG.

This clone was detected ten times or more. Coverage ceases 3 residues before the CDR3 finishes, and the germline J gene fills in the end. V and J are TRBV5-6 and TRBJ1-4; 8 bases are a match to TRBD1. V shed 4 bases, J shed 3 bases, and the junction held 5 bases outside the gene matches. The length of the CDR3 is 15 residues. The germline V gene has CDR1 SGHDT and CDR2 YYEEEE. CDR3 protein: CASSAIRGPNEKLFF. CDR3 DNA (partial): TGTGCCAGCAGCGCCATCAGGGGGCCTAATGAAAAA.

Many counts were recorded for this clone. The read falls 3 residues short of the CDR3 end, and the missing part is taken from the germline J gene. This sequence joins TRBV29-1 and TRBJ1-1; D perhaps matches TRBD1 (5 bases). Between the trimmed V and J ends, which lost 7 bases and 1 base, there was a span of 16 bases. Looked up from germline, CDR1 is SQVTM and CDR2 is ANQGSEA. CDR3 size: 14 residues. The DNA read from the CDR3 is TGCAGCGCTACCGGGGGGGGGACGAACACTGAA. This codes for CSATGGGTNTE. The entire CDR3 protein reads CSATGGGTNTEAFF.

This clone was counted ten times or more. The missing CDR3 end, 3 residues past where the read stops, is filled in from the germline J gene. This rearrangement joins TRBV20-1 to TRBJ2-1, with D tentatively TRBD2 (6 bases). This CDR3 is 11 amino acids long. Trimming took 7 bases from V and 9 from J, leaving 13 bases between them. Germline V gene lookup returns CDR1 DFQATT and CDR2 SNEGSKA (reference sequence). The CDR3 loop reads CSGGEWGEQFF. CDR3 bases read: TGCAGTGGCGGGGAATGGGGTGAG.

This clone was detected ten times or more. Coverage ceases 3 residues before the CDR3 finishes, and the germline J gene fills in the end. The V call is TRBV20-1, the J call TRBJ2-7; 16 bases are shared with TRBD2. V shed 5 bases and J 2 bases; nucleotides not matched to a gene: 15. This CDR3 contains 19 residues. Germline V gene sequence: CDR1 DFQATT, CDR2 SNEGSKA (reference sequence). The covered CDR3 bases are TGCAGTGCTGGGGGGACTAGCGGGAGGGCCAGACATATGCCCTACGAG. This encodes CSAGGTSGRARHMPYE. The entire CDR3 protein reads CSAGGTSGRARHMPYEQYF.

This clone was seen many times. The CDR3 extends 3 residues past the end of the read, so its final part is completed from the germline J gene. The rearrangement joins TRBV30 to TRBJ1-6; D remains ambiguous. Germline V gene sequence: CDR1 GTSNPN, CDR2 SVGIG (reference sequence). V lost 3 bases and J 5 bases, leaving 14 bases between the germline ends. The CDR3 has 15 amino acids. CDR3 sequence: CAWRSRTVNNSPLHF. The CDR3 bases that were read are TGTGCCTGGAGGTCCAGAACAGTCAATAATTCACCC.

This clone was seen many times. CDR3 bases read: TGTGCCAGCAGTTTTGGTTGGACTTACGAG. This translates into CASSFGWTYE. The full CDR3 is CASSFGWTYEQYF. The chain is built from TRBV28 and TRBJ2-7; perhaps TRBD2 as D (5 bases). The read terminates 3 residues before the CDR3 end, so the remaining end is supplied by the germline J gene. The CDR3 length is 13 residues. Deletions cut 3 bases from V and 4 bases from J, with 10 bases between. Germline values: CDR1 MDHEN, CDR2 SYDVKM.

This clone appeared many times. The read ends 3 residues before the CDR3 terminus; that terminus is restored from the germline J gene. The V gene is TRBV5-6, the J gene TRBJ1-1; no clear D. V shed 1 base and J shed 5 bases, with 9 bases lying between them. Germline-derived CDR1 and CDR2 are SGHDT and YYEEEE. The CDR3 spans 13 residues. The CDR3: CASSLPSGTEAFF. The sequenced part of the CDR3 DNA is TGTGCCAGCAGCTTGCCCTCGGGTACTGAA.

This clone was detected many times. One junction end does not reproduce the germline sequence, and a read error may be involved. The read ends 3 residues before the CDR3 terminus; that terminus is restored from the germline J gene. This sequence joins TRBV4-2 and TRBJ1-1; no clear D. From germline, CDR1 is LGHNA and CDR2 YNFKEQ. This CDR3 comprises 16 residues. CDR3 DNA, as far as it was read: TGCGCCAGCAGCCCGAGCAGCGGGAACCGGTACACTGAA. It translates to CASSPSSGNRYTE. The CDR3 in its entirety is CASSPSSGNRYTEAFF.

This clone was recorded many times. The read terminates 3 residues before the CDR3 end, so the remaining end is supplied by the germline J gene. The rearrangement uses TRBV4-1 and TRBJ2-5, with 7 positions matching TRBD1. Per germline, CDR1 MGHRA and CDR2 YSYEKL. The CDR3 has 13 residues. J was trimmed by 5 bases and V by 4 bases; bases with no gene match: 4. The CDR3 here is CASSRQGRETQYF. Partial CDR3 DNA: TGCGCCAGCAGCCGACAGGGCCGGGAGACC.

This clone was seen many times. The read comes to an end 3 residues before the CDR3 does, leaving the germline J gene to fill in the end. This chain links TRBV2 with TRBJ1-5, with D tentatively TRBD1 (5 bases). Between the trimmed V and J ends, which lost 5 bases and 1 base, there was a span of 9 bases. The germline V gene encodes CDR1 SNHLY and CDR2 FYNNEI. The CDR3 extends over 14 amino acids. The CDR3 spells CASSSGLSNQPQHF. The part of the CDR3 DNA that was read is TGTGCCAGCAGTTCGGGACTGAGCAATCAGCCC.

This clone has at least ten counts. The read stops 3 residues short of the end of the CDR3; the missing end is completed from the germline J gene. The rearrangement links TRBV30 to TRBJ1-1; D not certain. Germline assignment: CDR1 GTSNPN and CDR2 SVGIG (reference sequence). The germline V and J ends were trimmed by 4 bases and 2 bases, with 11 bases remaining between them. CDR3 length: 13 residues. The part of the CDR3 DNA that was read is TGTGCCTGGACACTAAGCTCAAACACTGAA. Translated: CAWTLSSNTE. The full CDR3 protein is CAWTLSSNTEAFF.

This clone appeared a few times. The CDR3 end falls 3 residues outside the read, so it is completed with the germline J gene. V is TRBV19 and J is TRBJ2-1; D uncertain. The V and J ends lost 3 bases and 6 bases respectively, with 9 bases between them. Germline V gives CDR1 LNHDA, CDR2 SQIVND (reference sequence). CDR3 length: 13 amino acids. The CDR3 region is CASSIPPRNEQFF. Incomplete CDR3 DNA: TGTGCCAGTAGTATCCCCCCCCGCAATGAG.

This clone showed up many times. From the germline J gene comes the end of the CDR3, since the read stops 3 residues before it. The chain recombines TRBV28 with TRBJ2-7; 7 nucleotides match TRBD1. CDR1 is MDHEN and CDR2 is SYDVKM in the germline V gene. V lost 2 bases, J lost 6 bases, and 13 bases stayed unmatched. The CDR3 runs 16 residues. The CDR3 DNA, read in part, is TGTGCCAGCAGTTTAACTTCAGGGGGAGTCCGCGGCGAG. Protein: CASSLTSGGVRGE. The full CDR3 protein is CASSLTSGGVRGEQYF.

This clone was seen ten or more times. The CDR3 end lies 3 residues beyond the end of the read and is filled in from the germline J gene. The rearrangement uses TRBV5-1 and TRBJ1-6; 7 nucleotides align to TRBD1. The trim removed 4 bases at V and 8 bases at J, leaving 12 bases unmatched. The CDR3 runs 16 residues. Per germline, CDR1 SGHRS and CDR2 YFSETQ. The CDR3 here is CASSAGLGQRDSPLHF. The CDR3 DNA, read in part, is TGCGCCAGCAGCGCTGGCTTGGGACAGCGCGATTCACCC.

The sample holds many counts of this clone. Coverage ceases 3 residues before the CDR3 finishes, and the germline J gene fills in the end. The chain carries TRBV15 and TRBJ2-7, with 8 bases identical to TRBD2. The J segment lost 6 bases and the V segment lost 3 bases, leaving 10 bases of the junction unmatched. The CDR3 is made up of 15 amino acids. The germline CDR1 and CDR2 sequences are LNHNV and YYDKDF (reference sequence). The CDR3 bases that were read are TGTGCCACCAGCAGGGGCTTCAGCGGGAGTTCCGAG. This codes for CATSRGFSGSSE. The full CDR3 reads CATSRGFSGSSEQYF.

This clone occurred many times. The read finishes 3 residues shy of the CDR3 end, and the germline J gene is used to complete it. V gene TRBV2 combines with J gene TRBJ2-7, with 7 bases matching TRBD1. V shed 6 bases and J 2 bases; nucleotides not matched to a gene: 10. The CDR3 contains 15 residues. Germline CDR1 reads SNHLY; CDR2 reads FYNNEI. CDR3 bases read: TGTGCCAGCAGGTCAGGACAGGTCGGGGCCTACGAG. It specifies CASRSGQVGAYE. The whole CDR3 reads CASRSGQVGAYEQYF.